This T cell receptor (beta chain) was sequenced during a study of monozygotic twins with inflammatory bowel disease. The study, taken as a whole, reports: Support was lacking for any single strong IBD-associated signal or clonotype.

Comment on this clonotype: Its cognate antigen is unknown.

The CDR3 covers 12 residues. Germline V gene sequence: CDR1 DFQATT, CDR2 SNEGSKA (reference sequence). TCRalpha and TCRbeta cDNA went through nested PCRs of approximately 16 and 10 cycles, two in total. No DNA is given; TCRdb re-called the 5' RACE reads and lists each CDR3 protein once. This repertoire includes 330,000 or so distinct CDR3 sequences. This TCR came from a human donor with ulcerative colitis or Crohn's disease, or a healthy co-twin of an affected twin (not recorded which). The chain has TRBV20-1 and TRBJ2-1; the TCRdb call, TRBD1, lacks DNA for checking. The sequenced sample consisted of blood. The CDR3: CSATPATASQFF.